The clone carrying this T cell receptor beta chain was observed a handful of times. Its cognate antigen is unknown. This sample was included in a study of TIL therapy for anti-PD-1-resistant metastatic lung cancer. As for the study in general: Tumors had a median PD-L1 proportion score of 5% to 6.5%.

Whole-study results and caveats: The cohort had more treatment-naive, never-smoker and oncogene-addicted patients than typical. TIL clonotype persistence in blood showed no apparent association with response.

The libraries were made with immunoSEQ v3. Libraries were prepared by immunoSEQ multiplex PCR; TCRdb keeps only in-frame clonotypes and omits some of them. The table records about 36,000 clones, around 79% of them present only once. Time point of the sample: pre-treatment sample, taken before nivolumab and TIL therapy. Adults with stage 4 NSCLC were enrolled in a phase I trial. The CDR3 is 15 residues long. Trimming removed 0 bases from V and 9 bases from J, with 15 bases in between. Germline V gives CDR1 SGHVS, CDR2 FNYEAQ. The source is a person aged 25 to 85 with non-small cell lung cancer. This chain uses TRBV7-6 with TRBJ2-1; D possibly corresponds to TRBD1 (7 bases). The starting material was blood, obtained at baseline. The CDR3 region has the DNA TGTGCCAGCAGCTTAGCAGCAGGGGGAGGATTTGAGCAGTTCTTC. The encoded protein is CASSLAAGGGFEQFF.